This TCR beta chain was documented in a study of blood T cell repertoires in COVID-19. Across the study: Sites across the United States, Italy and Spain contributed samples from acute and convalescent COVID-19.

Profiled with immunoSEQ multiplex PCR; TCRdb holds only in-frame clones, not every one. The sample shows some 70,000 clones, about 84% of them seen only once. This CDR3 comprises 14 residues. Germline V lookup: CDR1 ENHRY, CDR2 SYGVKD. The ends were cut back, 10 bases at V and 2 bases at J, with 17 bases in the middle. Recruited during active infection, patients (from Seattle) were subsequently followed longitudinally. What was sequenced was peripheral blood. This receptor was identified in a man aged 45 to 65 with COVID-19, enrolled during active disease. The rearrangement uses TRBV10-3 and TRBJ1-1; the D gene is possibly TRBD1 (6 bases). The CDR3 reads CATGGGALNTEAFF. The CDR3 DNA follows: TGTGCCACCGGCGGGGGGGCCCTTAACACTGAAGCTTTCTTT.